This T cell receptor beta chain was identified during a study of T cells expressing NK-cell markers. Study-level findings and limits: Similarly, these clonotypes led the CD3+CD56-NKG2C+ fraction as well in a few donors. In a group of several donors, dominant NKG2C+ clonotypes represented 1.0-7.0% of CD8+ T cells.

The authors made TCR beta cDNA libraries by 5'RACE template switching. This switching added a universal primer site and UMIs. TCRdb re-called the 5' RACE reads and gives one entry per CDR3 protein, without DNA. Recorded here are roughly 450,000 distinct CDR3 sequences; the top ten clones represent 1.4%. Comments on this clonotype: The antigen is undetermined.

Germline CDR1 and CDR2: SGHAT and FQNNGV. The CDR3 has 15 amino acids. The specimen was blood T cells: a sorted CD56 or NKG2C T cell subset, CD4+ or CD8+ T cells, or bulk PBMC T cells (not recorded which). The chain is built from TRBV11-2 and TRBJ2-1; as DNA is missing, the TRBD1 call by TCRdb cannot be tested. The clonotype was recovered from a woman aged 45-65 years in good health. The CDR3 region is CASSLMTGRDNEQFF.